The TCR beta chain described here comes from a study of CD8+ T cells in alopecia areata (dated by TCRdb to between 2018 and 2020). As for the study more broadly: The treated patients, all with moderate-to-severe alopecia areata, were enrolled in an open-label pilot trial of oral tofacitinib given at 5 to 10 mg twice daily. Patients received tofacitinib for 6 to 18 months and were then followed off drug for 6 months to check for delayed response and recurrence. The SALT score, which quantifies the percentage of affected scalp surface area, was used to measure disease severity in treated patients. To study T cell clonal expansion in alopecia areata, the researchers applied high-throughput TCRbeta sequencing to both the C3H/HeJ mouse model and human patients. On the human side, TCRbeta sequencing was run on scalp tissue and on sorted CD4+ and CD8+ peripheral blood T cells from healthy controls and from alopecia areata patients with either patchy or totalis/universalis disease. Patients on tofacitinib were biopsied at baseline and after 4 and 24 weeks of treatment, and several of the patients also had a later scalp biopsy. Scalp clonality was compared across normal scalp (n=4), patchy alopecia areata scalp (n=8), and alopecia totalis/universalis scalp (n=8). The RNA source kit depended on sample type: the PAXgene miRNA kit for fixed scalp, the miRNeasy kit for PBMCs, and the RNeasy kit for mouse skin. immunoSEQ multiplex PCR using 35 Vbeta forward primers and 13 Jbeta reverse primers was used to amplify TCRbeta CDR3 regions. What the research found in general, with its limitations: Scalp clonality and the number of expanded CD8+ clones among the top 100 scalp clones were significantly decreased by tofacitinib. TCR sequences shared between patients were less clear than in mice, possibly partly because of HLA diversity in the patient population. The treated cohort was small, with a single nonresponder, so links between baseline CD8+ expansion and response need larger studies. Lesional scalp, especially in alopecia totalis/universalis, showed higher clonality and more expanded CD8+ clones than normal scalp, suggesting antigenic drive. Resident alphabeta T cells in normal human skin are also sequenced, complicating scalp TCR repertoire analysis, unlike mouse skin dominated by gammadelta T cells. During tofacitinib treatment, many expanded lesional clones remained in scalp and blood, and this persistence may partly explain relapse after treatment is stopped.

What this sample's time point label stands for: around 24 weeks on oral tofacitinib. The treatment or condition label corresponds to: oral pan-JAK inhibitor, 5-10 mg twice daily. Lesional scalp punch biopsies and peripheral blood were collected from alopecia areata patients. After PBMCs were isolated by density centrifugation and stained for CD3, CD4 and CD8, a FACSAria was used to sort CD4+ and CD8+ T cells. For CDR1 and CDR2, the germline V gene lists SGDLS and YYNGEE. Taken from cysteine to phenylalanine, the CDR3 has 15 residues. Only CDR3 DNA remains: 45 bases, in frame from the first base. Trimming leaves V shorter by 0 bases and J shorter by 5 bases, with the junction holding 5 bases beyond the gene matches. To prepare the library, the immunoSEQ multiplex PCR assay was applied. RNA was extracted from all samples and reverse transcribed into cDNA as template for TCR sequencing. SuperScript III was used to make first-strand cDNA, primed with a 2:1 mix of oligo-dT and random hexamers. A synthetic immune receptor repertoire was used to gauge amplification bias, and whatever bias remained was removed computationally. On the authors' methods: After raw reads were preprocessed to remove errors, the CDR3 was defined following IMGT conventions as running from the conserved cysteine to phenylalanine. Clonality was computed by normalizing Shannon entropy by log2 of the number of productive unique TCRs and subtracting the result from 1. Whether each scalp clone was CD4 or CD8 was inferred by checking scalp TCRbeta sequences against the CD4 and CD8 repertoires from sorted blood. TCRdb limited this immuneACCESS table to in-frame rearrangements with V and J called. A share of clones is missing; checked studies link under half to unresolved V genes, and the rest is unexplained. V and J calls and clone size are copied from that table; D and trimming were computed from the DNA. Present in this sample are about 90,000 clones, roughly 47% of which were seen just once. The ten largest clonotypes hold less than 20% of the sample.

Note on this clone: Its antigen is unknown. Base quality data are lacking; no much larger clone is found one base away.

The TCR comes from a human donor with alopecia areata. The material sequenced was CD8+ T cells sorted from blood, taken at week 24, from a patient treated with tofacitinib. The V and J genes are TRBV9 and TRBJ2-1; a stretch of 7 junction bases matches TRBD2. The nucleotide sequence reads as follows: TGTGCCAGCAGCGTAGGGGCGGGAGTGAACAATGAGCAGTTCTTC. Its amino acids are CASSVGAGVNNEQFF.